The entry below describes one T cell receptor (beta chain). Produced via immunoSEQ multiplex PCR; TCRdb's table is partial and in-frame only. This sample has under 80,000 clones, with 75% to 95% found just once. This record comes from a study of technical replicates of blood from several donors. V lost 2 bases, J lost 7 bases, and 8 bases lay in between. This CDR3 is built from 11 residues. Germline V gene lookup returns CDR1 GTSNPN and CDR2 SVGIG (reference sequence). The receptor was isolated from a human donor in good health. Some clones in this sample may be carry-over from other donors' samples. The rearrangement joins TRBV30 to TRBJ1-2; a possible D gene is TRBD1 (5 bases). Sequenced input: T cells isolated from PBMCs. The CDR3 DNA reads TGTGCCTGGAGTCCAGGGTTTGGCTACACCTTC. The encoded protein is CAWSPGFGYTF.